The clone carrying this T cell receptor (beta chain) was picked up a small number of times. These data are taken from a study of CD8+ T cells in alopecia areata. The length of the CDR3 is 12 residues. In germline, CDR1 is SGHNT, CDR2 YENEEA. The V gene lost 7 bases and the J gene lost 3 bases, with 9 bases spanning the gap. RNA extraction and reverse transcription yielded cDNA as sequencing template. The data were produced by immunoSEQ multiplex PCR, yet TCRdb's version contains in-frame clones alone and is incomplete. This table has about 180,000 clones, roughly 60% appearing once. The TCR sequence derives from a human donor with alopecia areata. J is TRBJ1-1 and V is TRBV11-3, with D hard to call. This specimen was CD4+ T cells sorted from blood, taken at week 0. The CDR3 protein is CASKSADTEAFF. The DNA for the CDR3 is TGTGCCAGCAAATCCGCCGACACTGAAGCTTTCTTT.